This TCR beta chain stems from a study of cytomegalovirus exposure and HLA in healthy donors. Germline CDR1 and CDR2: SGDLS and YYNGEE. The CDR3 extends over 15 amino acids. V shed 3 bases, J shed 4 bases, and the junction held 9 bases outside the gene matches. PCR employed 60 Vbeta and 13 Jbeta primers. The assay was immunoSEQ multiplex PCR, and TCRdb's table has in-frame clones only and misses some. In the table there are approximately 100,000 clones, about 70% of which are singletons. The clonotype was recovered from a woman in her forties in good health and CMV-seronegative. This chain links TRBV9 with TRBJ2-5, with 7 bases that match TRBD2. The sequencing input was PBMCs. The CDR3 spells CASSGGAGLGETQYF. The CDR3 DNA is TGTGCCAGCAGCGGGGGAGCGGGATTGGGAGAGACCCAGTACTTC.